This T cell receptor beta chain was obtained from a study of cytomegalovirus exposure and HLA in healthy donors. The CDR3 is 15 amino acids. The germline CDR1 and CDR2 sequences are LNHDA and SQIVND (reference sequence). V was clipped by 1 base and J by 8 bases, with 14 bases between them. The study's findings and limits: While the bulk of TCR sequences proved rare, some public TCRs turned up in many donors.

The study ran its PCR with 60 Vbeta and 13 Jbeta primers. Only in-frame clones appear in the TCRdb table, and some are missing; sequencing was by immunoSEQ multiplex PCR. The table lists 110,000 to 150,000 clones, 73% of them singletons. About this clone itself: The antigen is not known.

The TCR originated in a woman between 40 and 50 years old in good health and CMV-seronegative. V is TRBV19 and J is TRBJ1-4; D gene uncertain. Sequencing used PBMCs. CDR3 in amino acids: CASSIVGGNFEKLFF. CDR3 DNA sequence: TGTGCCAGTAGTATAGTTGGAGGGAATTTCGAAAAACTGTTTTTT.